A few counts support the clone carrying this T cell receptor (beta chain). Germline V gene sequence: CDR1 LGHNA, CDR2 YNFKEQ. J was trimmed by 7 bases and V by 3 bases; bases with no gene match: 8. The CDR3 spans 15 residues. The sample belongs to a study of T cells of healthy individuals. TCRdb ran MiXCR on the 5' RACE reads and lists one entry per CDR3 protein. The data show around 80,000 distinct CDR3 sequences, with approximately 5.4% seen just once and 7.5% to 9.5% held by the top ten. The clonotype was recovered from a female donor in good health. V is TRBV4-2 and J is TRBJ1-1, with 10 bases fitting TRBD1. The CDR3 spells CASSHNHRDRGEAFF. CDR3 DNA: TGTGCCAGCAGCCACAATCACCGGGACAGGGGTGAAGCTTTCTTT.